This T cell receptor beta chain emerged from a study of shared clonotypes between healthy human individuals. Study in general: For every donor, three CD4 naive, three CD4 memory, two CD8 naive and one CD8 memory plates were used.

For this clone: As yet, its antigen is unknown.

Whole-study results and caveats: Even with large depth, rarefaction showed that sorted-subset sequencing was incomplete. Between several donors, naive CD4 clonotypes were shared at a level of about 5%.

In the CD4+ fraction, cells were divided into CD45RA+ naive and CD45RA-negative memory subsets. Data came from immunoSEQ multiplex PCR; TCRdb stores just in-frame clones and leaves some out. The sample holds about 2.4 million clones, approximately 93% seen once. The CDR3 extends over 16 amino acids. V lost 0 bases and J lost 0, with 12 bases in between. The germline V gene has CDR1 MGHRA and CDR2 YSYEKL. Sequencing input: naive CD4+ T cells from PBMCs. The subset denotes: CD45RA+ positively selected. The source of this sequence is a man younger than 35 in good health. Some clones in this sample may be carry-over from other donors' samples. The genes are TRBV4-1 and TRBJ2-7; D uncertain. As DNA, the CDR3 is TGCGCCAGCAGCCAAGATCGTCAGGATTCCTCCTACGAGCAGTACTTC. It translates to CASSQDRQDSSYEQYF.